This TCR beta chain was documented in a study of cytomegalovirus exposure and HLA in healthy donors. Study-level information: In a later analysis, the roughly 120 validation repertoires were reported to have used the same platform as the 550 to 850 first-cohort repertoires.

From the roughly 110-subject validation cohort, which was separate from the roughly 700-subject first cohort, the donors were drawn. Worth noting for this clone: Its target is unknown.

Whole-study findings and limits: The listing of roughly 160 TCR beta chains classed them as cytomegalovirus-associated.

This CDR3 has 16 residues. The germline V gene has CDR1 MNHNY and CDR2 SVGAGI (reference sequence). Germline trimming cut 6 bases from V and 6 bases from J; bases unmatched to any gene: 12. This table comes from immunoSEQ multiplex PCR, and its TCRdb copy is limited to in-frame clones, with some not included. The sample has 150,000 to 200,000 clones, roughly 81% seen once; the top ten hold about 1.2%. This clonotype was obtained from a woman aged 25 to 39 in good health and CMV-seronegative. The chain links TRBV6-6 to TRBJ1-5; 9 nucleotides agree with TRBD1. Sequencing used PBMCs. The CDR3 sequence is CASRSTTGGSGQPQHF. As DNA, the CDR3 is TGTGCCAGCAGGAGTACTACAGGGGGCTCGGGTCAGCCCCAGCATTTT.